This T cell receptor (beta chain) was observed in a study of T cell responses to AZD1222 COVID-19 vaccine. Measured with immunoSEQ multiplex PCR; TCRdb has only the in-frame clones, and not every one. This sample has approximately 150,000 clones; about 90% occur once, and the top ten carry less than 6.5%. Notes on this clone: The antigen is unknown.

Study-level findings and limits: Spike-specific TCR breadth and depth rose after two AZD1222 doses.

This TCR derives from an adult who received the AZD1222 COVID-19 vaccine. The source material was peripheral blood, sampled 28 days after the second AZD1222 dose.

The CDR3 is CATSERGALGDQPQHF. DNA for the CDR3: TGTGCCACCAGTGAAAGAGGGGCCCTAGGGGATCAGCCCCAGCATTTT. The J gene is TRBJ1-5, the V gene TRBV24-1; tentatively, D is TRBD1 (5 bases). Germline V CDR1 and CDR2: KGHDR, SFDVKD. The CDR3 is made up of 16 amino acids. V lost 4 bases to trimming and J lost 5 bases, with 17 bases between them.